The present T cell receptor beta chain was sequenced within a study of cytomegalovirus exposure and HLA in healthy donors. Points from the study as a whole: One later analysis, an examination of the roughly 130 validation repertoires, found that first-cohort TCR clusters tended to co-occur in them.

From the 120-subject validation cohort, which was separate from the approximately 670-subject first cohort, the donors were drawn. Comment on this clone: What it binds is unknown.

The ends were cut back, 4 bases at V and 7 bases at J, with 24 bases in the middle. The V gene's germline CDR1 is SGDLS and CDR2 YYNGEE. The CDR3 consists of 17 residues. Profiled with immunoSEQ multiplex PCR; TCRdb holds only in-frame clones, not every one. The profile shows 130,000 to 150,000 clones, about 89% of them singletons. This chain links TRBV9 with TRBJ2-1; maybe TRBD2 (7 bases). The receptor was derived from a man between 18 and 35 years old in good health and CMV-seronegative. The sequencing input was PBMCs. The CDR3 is CASSMGSGGRPRNEQFF. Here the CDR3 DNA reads TGTGCCAGCAGCATGGGGTCGGGGGGCCGCCCCCGGAATGAGCAGTTCTTC.